Each of the 30 T cell receptor beta chains below was sequenced from the same sample in a study of blood T cell repertoires in COVID-19. Profiling relied on immunoSEQ multiplex PCR, and the TCRdb table lists in-frame clones only, not all of them. The table includes about 130,000 clones, around 86% detected once. Sequences were obtained from PBMCs or T cells enriched from blood (not recorded which). The receptors here all came from a young man who had recovered from COVID-19.

Regarding this clone: Other DNA sequences in the same sample also yield this CDR3. The rearrangement uses TRBV27 and TRBJ2-1; no clear D gene. The germline V and J ends were trimmed by 3 bases and 0 bases, with 6 bases remaining between them. The germline CDR1 and CDR2 sequences are MNHEY and SMNVEV (reference sequence). The length of the CDR3 is 14 residues. In DNA, the CDR3 is TGTGCCAGCAGTTTGAGAGGCTCCTACAATGAGCAGTTCTTC. Translating it yields CASSLRGSYNEQFF.

V usage is TRBV19 and J usage is TRBJ2-6; D is unclear. Trimming shortened V by 2 bases and J by 2 bases, and 4 bases separated the two germline ends. In germline, CDR1 is LNHDA, CDR2 SQIVND (reference sequence). There are 14 residues in the CDR3. This CDR3 reads CASSIQTGANVLTF. For the CDR3, the DNA is TGTGCCAGTAGTATACAGACTGGGGCCAACGTCCTGACTTTC.

J is TRBJ2-2 and V is TRBV14; 9 bases align to TRBD1. V shed 0 bases, J shed 6 bases, and the junction held 5 bases outside the gene matches. The CDR3 is 16 amino acids. CDR1 is SGHDN, CDR2 FVKESK, per germline. The CDR3 nucleotides are TGTGCCAGCAGCCAAGATTCTGGGACAGGGCCCGGGGAGCTGTTTTTT. It encodes CASSQDSGTGPGELFF.

CDR3 sequence: CASSPSGRAYEQYF. In DNA form, the CDR3 reads TGTGCCAGTAGTCCCAGCGGGAGGGCCTACGAGCAGTACTTC. The rearrangement uses TRBV19 and TRBJ2-7; 10 bases fit TRBD2. The CDR3 is made up of 14 amino acids. CDR1 and CDR2 (germline): LNHDA, SQIVND (reference sequence). Trimming at V came to 5 bases and at J to 2 bases, leaving 3 bases not matched to a gene.

J is TRBJ2-5 and V is TRBV29-1; 8 bases align to TRBD1. The germline V gene has CDR1 SQVTM and CDR2 ANQGSEA. This CDR3 is built from 13 residues. Trimming cost V 4 bases and J 4 bases; bases outside gene matches: 5. CDR3 amino acids: CSVVSGGLETQYF. The CDR3 DNA is TGCAGCGTTGTATCAGGGGGCCTAGAGACCCAGTACTTC.

CDR3 residues: CASSHIAGAPGELFF. The CDR3 nucleotides read TGTGCCAGCAGCCACATAGCGGGAGCCCCCGGGGAGCTGTTTTTT. This chain connects TRBV3-1 (or the pseudogene TRBV3-2) to TRBJ2-2; 9 bases match TRBD2. The CDR3 loop spans 15 amino acids. Per germline, CDR1 LGHDT and CDR2 YNNKEL (reference sequence). J was trimmed by 6 bases and V by 3 bases; bases with no gene match: 5.

The J gene is TRBJ2-7, the V gene TRBV5-4, with 8 bases matching TRBD2. This CDR3 has 15 amino acids. CDR1 and CDR2 (germline): SGHNT, YYREEE (reference sequence). With V trimmed by 1 base and J by 2 bases, 5 bases remained unmatched. CDR3 nucleotides: TGTGCCAGCAGCTTGCGGGCGGGAGGCACCTACGAGCAGTACTTC. Encoded protein: CASSLRAGGTYEQYF.

The J gene is TRBJ1-4, the V gene TRBV4-1, with D unclear. The CDR3 runs 15 residues. Trimming left V 0 bases short and J 10 bases short, with 15 bases between. Germline V gene lookup returns CDR1 MGHRA and CDR2 YSYEKL. This chain's CDR3 is CASSQDLAGNRKLFF. The CDR3 nucleotides are TGCGCCAGCAGCCAAGACTTGGCAGGTAATCGAAAACTGTTTTTT.

The rearrangement joins TRBV15 to TRBJ1-5, with a possible D match to TRBD1 (6 bases). Germline CDR1 is LNHNV and CDR2 is YYDKDF (reference sequence). The V end lost 0 bases, the J end lost 7 bases, and 13 bases lay between the germline ends. The CDR3 contains 15 residues. This CDR3 is CATSRDLGASQPQHF. The CDR3 DNA follows: TGTGCCACCAGCAGAGATTTGGGGGCGAGCCAGCCCCAGCATTTT.

The rearrangement joins TRBV5-4 to TRBJ2-7, with 13 nucleotides matching TRBD2. CDR1 is SGHNT, CDR2 YYREEE, per germline (reference sequence). After removal of 4 bases from V and 3 bases from J, the junction contained 4 bases not matched to a gene. The CDR3 has 15 amino acids. The DNA of the CDR3 is TGTGCCAGCAGCAGAGGGACTAGCGGGAACTACGAGCAGTACTTC. Its protein is CASSRGTSGNYEQYF.

The V and J genes are TRBV2 and TRBJ2-7, with 7 bases fitting TRBD1. Trimming cost V 9 bases and J 0 bases; bases outside gene matches: 5. The CDR3 extends over 13 amino acids. The germline V gene encodes CDR1 SNHLY and CDR2 FYNNEI. This CDR3 reads CARRAGGSYEQYF. The CDR3 DNA follows: TGTGCCAGGCGGGCAGGGGGCTCCTACGAGCAGTACTTC.

The sample holds one count of this clone. The CDR3 loop is CASRGDSLAGELFF. The CDR3 DNA is TGTGCCAGTAGGGGGGACAGCCTCGCCGGGGAGCTGTTTTTT. V gene TRBV19 combines with J gene TRBJ2-2, with 7 bases identical to TRBD1. The CDR3 sequence is 14 residues long. V was clipped by 6 bases and J by 6 bases; unmatched bases: 7. The germline V gene has CDR1 LNHDA and CDR2 SQIVND (reference sequence).

V is TRBV3-1 (or the pseudogene TRBV3-2) and J is TRBJ2-3, with D possibly matching TRBD2 (5 bases). CDR3 length: 13 amino acids. Per the germline V gene, CDR1 is LGHDT and CDR2 is YNNKEL (reference sequence). Trimming shortened V by 1 base and J by 6 bases, and 8 bases separated the two germline ends. Here the CDR3 DNA reads TGTGCCAGCAGCCAAGGGGAGCCCGATACGCAGTATTTT. It encodes CASSQGEPDTQYF.

The DNA for the CDR3 is TGTGCCACCACTCCATCGGGGACCGGGGAGCTGTTTTTT. It encodes CATTPSGTGELFF. V and J are TRBV12-3 or TRBV12-4 and TRBJ2-2; D is perhaps TRBD2 (5 bases). Trimming shortened V by 10 bases and J by 5 bases, and 14 bases separated the two germline ends. This CDR3 is 13 amino acids long.

The rearrangement links TRBV5-6 to TRBJ1-1, with 12 bases matching TRBD1. V shed 4 bases, J shed 4 bases, and the junction held 8 bases outside the gene matches. The CDR3 is 16 amino acids. The V gene's germline CDR1 is SGHDT and CDR2 YYEEEE. Written as DNA, the CDR3 is TGTGCCAGCAGCCCTCCGGGACAGGGGGCAGGCACTGAAGCTTTCTTT. The encoded protein is CASSPPGQGAGTEAFF. Looking up the rest from reference TRBV5-6 and TRBJ1-1 gives the full variable domain: DAGVTQSPTHLIKTRGQQVTLRCSPKSGHDTVSWYQQALGQGPQFIFQYYEEEERQRGNFPDRFSGHQFPNYSSELNVNALLLGDSALYLCASSPPGQGAGTEAFFGQGTRLTVV.

The rearrangement uses TRBV2 and TRBJ1-3; D not certain. The CDR3 spans 12 residues. V was trimmed by 6 bases and J by 4 bases, leaving 7 bases between them. Germline lookup yields CDR1 SNHLY and CDR2 FYNNEI. In DNA form, the CDR3 reads TGTGCCAGCAGGACGGGGGGAAACACCATATATTTT. Translating it yields CASRTGGNTIYF.

The rearrangement uses TRBV5-1 and TRBJ2-6; no reliable D call. Trimming took 3 bases from V and 0 from J, leaving 7 bases between them. CDR1 is SGHRS and CDR2 is YFSETQ in the germline V gene. CDR3 length: 15 residues. The CDR3: CASSSDTSGANVLTF. In DNA form, the CDR3 reads TGCGCCAGCAGCTCCGACACCTCTGGGGCCAACGTCCTGACTTTC.

The rearrangement joins TRBV5-6 to TRBJ2-1; the D is unclear. The germline V and J ends were trimmed by 1 base and 1 base, with 9 bases remaining between them. Germline V gene data show CDR1 as SGHDT and CDR2 as YYEEEE. This CDR3 has 15 residues. CDR3 protein: CASSLTVSSYNEQFF. CDR3 coding DNA: TGTGCCAGCAGCTTGACGGTGAGTTCCTACAATGAGCAGTTCTTC.

This chain links TRBV4-1 with TRBJ1-2, with TRBD1 matching over 7 bases. Germline values: CDR1 MGHRA, CDR2 YSYEKL. The CDR3 is 15 residues long. With V trimmed by 0 bases and J by 6 bases, 7 bases remained unmatched. The CDR3 here is CASSQDRGTRDGYTF. DNA of the CDR3: TGCGCCAGCAGCCAAGACAGGGGGACGAGGGATGGCTACACCTTC.

The chain recombines TRBV29-1 with TRBJ2-1; tentatively, D is TRBD1 (5 bases). The CDR3 is made up of 13 amino acids. Trimming took 0 bases from V and 8 from J, leaving 11 bases between them. CDR1 and CDR2 from the germline V gene are SQVTM and ANQGSEA. DNA for the CDR3: TGCAGCGTTGAAGATCGGCAGGGCTATGAGCAGTTCTTC. As protein: CSVEDRQGYEQFF.

The chain combines TRBV9 with TRBJ1-1; D remains unclear. V was clipped by 0 bases and J by 6 bases, with 15 bases between them. In germline, CDR1 is SGDLS, CDR2 YYNGEE. The CDR3 totals 15 residues. The CDR3 here is CASSVGAGEGSEAFF. The CDR3 coding sequence is TGTGCCAGCAGCGTAGGTGCGGGAGAAGGCTCTGAAGCTTTCTTT.

V and J are TRBV19 and TRBJ1-5, with no clear D. Per germline, CDR1 LNHDA and CDR2 SQIVND (reference sequence). V lost 3 bases and J 0 bases, leaving 15 bases between the germline ends. The CDR3 contains 17 residues. The CDR3 DNA sequence: TGTGCCAGTAGTATGCCGGTGACTGGTTTTAGCAATCAGCCCCAGCATTTT. Protein sequence: CASSMPVTGFSNQPQHF.

This chain uses TRBV6-1 with TRBJ2-2; the D is unclear. Looked up from germline, CDR1 is MNHNS and CDR2 is SASEGT. V lost 1 base to trimming and J lost 0 bases, with 6 bases between them. This CDR3 has 15 residues. CDR3 DNA sequence: TGTGCCAGCAGTGAAGGGGCATCGAACACCGGGGAGCTGTTTTTT. Translating it yields CASSEGASNTGELFF.

This chain connects TRBV2 to TRBJ1-1; TRBD1 might be the D (6 bases). Between the trimmed V and J ends, which lost 6 bases and 4 bases, there was a span of 15 bases. Germline assignment: CDR1 SNHLY and CDR2 FYNNEI. The CDR3 runs to 14 residues. Written as DNA, the CDR3 is TGTGCCAGCAGGACCAGGACAGATGGCACTGAAGCTTTCTTT. This encodes CASRTRTDGTEAFF. The whole variable domain, remainder taken from reference TRBV2 and TRBJ1-1, is EPEVTQTPSHQVTQMGQEVILRCVPISNHLYFYWYRQILGQKVEFLVSFYNNEISEKSEIFDDQFSVERPDGSNFTLKIRSTKLEDSAMYFCASRTRTDGTEAFFGQGTRLTVV.

This chain uses TRBV11-2 with TRBJ2-2; TRBD1 aligns across 7 bases. J lost 4 bases, V lost 6 bases, and 8 bases had no gene match. Germline lookup yields CDR1 SGHAT and CDR2 FQNNGV. This CDR3 region has 15 residues. CDR3 in amino acids: CASSRDRVGTGELFF. DNA for the CDR3: TGTGCCAGCAGTCGAGACAGGGTCGGCACCGGGGAGCTGTTTTTT.

The chain has TRBV7-6 and TRBJ2-2, with unresolved D. There are 13 residues in the CDR3. V was clipped by 3 bases and J by 0 bases, with 2 bases between them. Germline assignment: CDR1 SGHVS and CDR2 FNYEAQ. The DNA of the CDR3 is TGTGCCAGCAGCTTCACGAACACCGGGGAGCTGTTTTTT. It specifies CASSFTNTGELFF.

The CDR3 loop reads CASSQIPNEKLFF. CDR3 sequence (DNA): TGTGCCAGCAGTCAGATACCCAATGAAAAACTGTTTTTT. The J gene is TRBJ1-4, the V gene TRBV6-5, with no clear D. Trimming took off 5 bases at V and 5 bases at J, with 9 bases between the two ends. Germline V gives CDR1 MNHEY, CDR2 SVGAGI. The CDR3 runs 13 residues.

V gene TRBV4-1 combines with J gene TRBJ1-2; 7 bases map to TRBD1. This CDR3 comprises 18 residues. Germline V CDR1 and CDR2: MGHRA, YSYEKL. Trimming removed 3 bases from V and 2 bases from J; junction bases left unmatched: 15. The CDR3 coding sequence is TGCGCCAGCAGCCACCCCGGGACAGCAATTGCCTTCAACTATGGCTACACCTTC. As protein: CASSHPGTAIAFNYGYTF.

This sequence joins TRBV19 and TRBJ1-6; 8 bases line up with TRBD1. From germline, CDR1 is LNHDA and CDR2 SQIVND (reference sequence). The V gene end was trimmed by 6 bases and the J gene end by 11 bases; junction bases not matched to a gene: 6. This CDR3 is 13 amino acids long. The CDR3 protein is CASSGQGGPPLHF. The CDR3 region has the DNA TGTGCCAGTAGCGGACAGGGAGGTCCACCCCTCCACTTT. Filled out from reference TRBV19 and TRBJ1-6, the complete variable domain reads DGGITQSPKYLFRKEGQNVTLSCEQNLNHDAMYWYRQDPGQGLRLIYYSQIVNDFQKGDIAEGYSVSREKKESFPLTVTSAQKNPTAFYLCASSGQGGPPLHFGNGTRLTVT.

The chain is built from TRBV3-1 (or the pseudogene TRBV3-2) and TRBJ1-6; the match to TRBD1 covers 9 bases. With V trimmed by 0 bases and J by 11 bases, 5 bases remained unmatched. This CDR3 region has 15 residues. CDR1 is LGHDT and CDR2 is YNNKEL in the germline V gene (reference sequence). Here the CDR3 DNA reads TGTGCCAGCAGCCAAGAGGGACAGGGTAGGACACCCCTCCACTTT. Residues: CASSQEGQGRTPLHF.